This TCR beta chain came from a study of T-cell reconstitution after alpha-beta-depleted transplantation in children. Unique molecular identifiers tagged the TCRbeta library. Via MiXCR, TCRdb re-called the PCR reads, giving one row per CDR3 protein. The table has roughly 590,000 distinct CDR3 sequences, approximately 16% seen once. Germline assignment: CDR1 LNHNV and CDR2 YYDKDF (reference sequence). CDR3 length: 15 residues. The V and J ends lost 4 bases and 0 bases respectively, with 7 bases between them. This clonotype was sampled from a human donor who donated a stem cell graft to a child with acute myeloid leukemia. The material sequenced was PBMCs from the stem cell graft donor, taken from the stem cell graft. V and J are TRBV15 and TRBJ2-6; D unclear. The CDR3 DNA sequence: TGTGCCACCAGCACGAGCCCCTCTGGGGCCAACGTCCTGACTTTC. Its translation is CATSTSPSGANVLTF.